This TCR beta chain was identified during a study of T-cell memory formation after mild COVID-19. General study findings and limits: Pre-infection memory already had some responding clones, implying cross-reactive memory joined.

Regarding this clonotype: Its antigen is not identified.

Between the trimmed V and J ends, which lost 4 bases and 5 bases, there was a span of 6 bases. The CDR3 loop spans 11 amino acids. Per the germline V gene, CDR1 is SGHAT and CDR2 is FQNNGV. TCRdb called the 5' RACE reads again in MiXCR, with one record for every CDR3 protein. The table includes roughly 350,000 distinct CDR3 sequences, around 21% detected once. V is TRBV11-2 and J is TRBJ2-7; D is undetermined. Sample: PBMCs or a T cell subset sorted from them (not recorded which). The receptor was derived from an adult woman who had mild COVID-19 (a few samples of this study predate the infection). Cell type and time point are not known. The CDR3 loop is CASSSYDEQYF. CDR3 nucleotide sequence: TGTGCCAGCAGCTCCTATGACGAGCAGTACTTC.